The clone carrying this TCR beta chain was observed a few times. The table came from immunoSEQ multiplex PCR; TCRdb's copy has only in-frame clones and leaves some out. This table holds some 1 million clones, under 80% found once. Germline lookup yields CDR1 ENHRY and CDR2 SYGVKD. Losses at the gene ends were 9 bases for V and 9 bases for J; bases not matched to a gene: 8. The CDR3 spans 13 residues. The record originates from a study of shared clonotypes between healthy human individuals. Sequencing was carried out using memory CD4+ T cells sorted from blood. Stated subset: CD45RA-negative fraction. The receptor was isolated from a man aged 18-30 years in good health. The chain has TRBV10-3 and TRBJ1-6; 7 bases map to TRBD1. The CDR3 DNA reads as TGTGCCATTCACGGACAGGAGAGTTCACCCCTCCACTTT. Residues: CAIHGQESSPLHF.